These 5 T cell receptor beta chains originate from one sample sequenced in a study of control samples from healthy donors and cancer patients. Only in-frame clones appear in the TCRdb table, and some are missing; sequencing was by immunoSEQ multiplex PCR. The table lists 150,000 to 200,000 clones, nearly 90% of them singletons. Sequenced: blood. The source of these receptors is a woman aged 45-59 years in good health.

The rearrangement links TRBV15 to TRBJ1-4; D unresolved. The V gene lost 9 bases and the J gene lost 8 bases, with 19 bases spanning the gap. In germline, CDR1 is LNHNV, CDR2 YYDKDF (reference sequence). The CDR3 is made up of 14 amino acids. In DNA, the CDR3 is TGTGCCACTTTACCCGACCCTTCGGTAGAAAAACTGTTTTTT. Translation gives CATLPDPSVEKLFF. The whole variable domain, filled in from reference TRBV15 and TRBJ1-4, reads DAMVIQNPRYQVTQFGKPVTLSCSQTLNHNVMYWYQQKSSQAPKLLFHYYDKDFNNEADTPDNFQSRRPNTSFCFLDIRSPGLGDTAMYLCATLPDPSVEKLFFGSGTQLSVL.

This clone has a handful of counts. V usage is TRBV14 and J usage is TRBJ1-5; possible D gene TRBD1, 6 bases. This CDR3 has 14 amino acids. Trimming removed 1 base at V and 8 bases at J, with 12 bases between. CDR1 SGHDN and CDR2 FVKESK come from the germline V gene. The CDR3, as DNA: TGTGCCAGCAGCCAAGGGGGGGGCGTTGAGCCCCAGCATTTT. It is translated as CASSQGGGVEPQHF.

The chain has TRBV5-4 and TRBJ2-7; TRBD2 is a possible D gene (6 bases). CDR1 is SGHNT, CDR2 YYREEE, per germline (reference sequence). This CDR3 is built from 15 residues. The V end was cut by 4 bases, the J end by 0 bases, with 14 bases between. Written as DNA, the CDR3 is TGTGCCAGCAGCGCATCGGGGGAGAGCTCCTACGAGCAGTACTTC. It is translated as CASSASGESSYEQYF.

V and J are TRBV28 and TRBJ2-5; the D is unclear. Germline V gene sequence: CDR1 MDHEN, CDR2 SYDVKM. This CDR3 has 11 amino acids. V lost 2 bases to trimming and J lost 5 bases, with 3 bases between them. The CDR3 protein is CASSLAETQYF. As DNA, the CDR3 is TGTGCCAGCAGTTTAGCTGAGACCCAGTACTTC.

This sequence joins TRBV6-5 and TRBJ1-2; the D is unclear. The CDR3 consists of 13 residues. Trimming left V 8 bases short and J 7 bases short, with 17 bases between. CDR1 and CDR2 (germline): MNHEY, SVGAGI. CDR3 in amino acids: CASGETGTIGYTF. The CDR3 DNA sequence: TGTGCCAGCGGGGAGACCGGAACTATTGGCTACACCTTC.